Listed here is a single T cell receptor beta chain. Antigen specificity is unknown. Relative to the germline gene, one junction end is altered; a read error may explain this. The data belong to a study of metastatic and nonmetastatic thyroid tumors. General study results and limits: In blood and tumor, TCR beta diversity was reportedly significantly higher in malignant thyroid tumors than in benign nodules.

The germline V gene encodes CDR1 SNHLY and CDR2 FYNNEI. The CDR3 is 16 residues long. Via MiXCR, TCRdb re-called the PCR reads. Of about 5,400 clones in the sample, over 35% were seen once. Each patient came to thyroid surgery without any prior treatment (of any kind). This sequence joins TRBV2 and TRBJ2-3; 10 nucleotides match TRBD2. This TCR was recovered from a female donor with papillary thyroid cancer or a benign thyroid nodule (not recorded which). Some clones in this sample may be carry-over from other donors' samples. The sample taken for sequencing was adjacent normal tissue. The CDR3 here is CASGEGGTSGTDTQYF. The CDR3 DNA is TGTGCCAGCGGTGAGGGTGGGACTAGCGGCACAGATACGCAGTATTTT.